The 2 T cell receptor beta chains given below trace back to one sample, sequenced in a study of early T cells in non-severe SARS-CoV-2 infection. TCRdb re-called the 5' RACE reads with MiXCR, one entry per CDR3 protein. The sample carries more than 45,000 distinct CDR3 sequences, around 12% recorded once. Material: whole blood. The origin of the receptors is an adult who was a healthcare worker with PCR-confirmed SARS-CoV-2 infection or an uninfected control (not recorded which).

The rearrangement joins TRBV19 to TRBJ1-4; D not certain. This CDR3 spans 16 amino acids. The V end was cut by 3 bases, the J end by 4 bases, with 15 bases between. Germline CDR1 is LNHDA and CDR2 is SQIVND (reference sequence). Here the CDR3 reads CASSIAVQPVNEKLFF. The CDR3, as DNA: TGTGCCAGTAGTATCGCGGTCCAACCTGTTAATGAAAAACTGTTTTTT.

This clonotype showed up just a few times. This chain uses TRBV20-1 with TRBJ2-7, with 9 bases identical to TRBD1. The CDR3 contains 13 residues. Germline assignment: CDR1 DFQATT and CDR2 SNEGSKA (reference sequence). The junction had 4 bases not matched to a gene; V was cut back by 4 bases and J by 3 bases. CDR3 in DNA: TGCAGTGCTAACCCGGGACAGGGCTACGAGCAGTACTTC. Translating it yields CSANPGQGYEQYF.